The clone carrying this T cell receptor beta chain was detected once. This record belongs to a study of blood T cell repertoires in COVID-19. Looking at the study overall: Specimens from acute and convalescent COVID-19 originated in the United States, Italy and Spain. PBMCs, B-cell-depleted T cells, or T cells provided the cDNA or gDNA that made up the material.

The germline CDR1 and CDR2 sequences are SGHKS and YYEKEE (reference sequence). V trimming: 1 base; J trimming: 6 bases; junction bases outside the gene matches: 5. There are 15 residues in the CDR3. Patients in Seattle were enrolled during active infection, then followed longitudinally. Original handling: Amplifying reference gene primers gave estimates of nucleated cell counts. Method: immunoSEQ multiplex PCR; TCRdb's copy keeps in-frame clones and lacks some. V and J calls and clone size come straight from that table; D and trimming were deduced from the DNA. The sample consists of under 150,000 clones, more than 80% of them appearing once.

The V gene is TRBV5-5, the J gene TRBJ2-3; 10 bases are shared with TRBD2. The sequence came from a woman aged 55 to 70 with COVID-19, enrolled during active disease. The sequenced sample was peripheral blood. As DNA, the CDR3 is TGTGCCAGCAGCTTGTTGAGCGGGGGGGCCGATACGCAGTATTTT. Its translation: CASSLLSGGADTQYF.